The rows below give T cell receptor beta chains drawn from one sample of a study of T cell changes during pregnancy in multiple sclerosis. Clones were read by immunoSEQ multiplex PCR, and TCRdb kept only the in-frame ones, dropping some. The sample lists some 70,000 clones, 75% to 95% occurring once. The sequences come from peripheral blood, collected in the third trimester of pregnancy. All receptors derive from a female donor with multiple sclerosis, enrolled in a pregnancy study. The CDR3 runs from the conserved cysteine through the conserved F or W. Each record gives: D gene, J gene, clone size, V gene, CDR3 DNA, CDR3 protein. D genes are given only for firm matches. Only some rows state a clone size, as once, few, many or a class for expanded clones.

d_gene: TRBD2
j_gene: TRBJ2-2
abundance: NA
v_gene: TRBV9
CDR3nt: TGTGCCAGCAGCGTAAGGGTGGGGAGCGGGAGTCTCGGGGAGCTGTTTTTT
CDR3aa: CASSVRVGSGSLGELFF

d_gene: NA
j_gene: TRBJ1-1
abundance: NA
v_gene: TRBV2
CDR3nt: TGTGCCAGCGGGGAACAGGGAAACACTGAAGCTTTCTTT
CDR3aa: CASGEQGNTEAFF

d_gene: TRBD1
j_gene: TRBJ1-5
abundance: NA
v_gene: TRBV7-2
CDR3nt: TGTGCCAGCAGCTTGGGACAGGGTTCGCAGCATTTT
CDR3aa: CASSLGQGSQHF

d_gene: NA
j_gene: TRBJ1-3
abundance: once
v_gene: TRBV5-4
CDR3nt: TGTGCCAGCAGCTTGGAACACGACTCTGGAAACACCATATATTTT
CDR3aa: CASSLEHDSGNTIYF

d_gene: NA
j_gene: TRBJ1-4
abundance: NA
v_gene: TRBV12-5
CDR3nt: TGTGCTAGTGGTTCTGGGGGCAACCCAACTAATGAAAAACTGTTTTTT
CDR3aa: CASGSGGNPTNEKLFF

d_gene: NA
j_gene: TRBJ1-2
abundance: NA
v_gene: TRBV11-1
CDR3nt: TGTGCCAGCACCCCGATGAACTATTATGGCTACACCTTC
CDR3aa: CASTPMNYYGYTF

d_gene: TRBD1
j_gene: TRBJ2-6
abundance: once
v_gene: TRBV5-1
CDR3nt: TGCGCCAGCAGCTCCGGGACAGGGAATACTGGGGCCAACGTCCTGACTTTC
CDR3aa: CASSSGTGNTGANVLTF

d_gene: NA
j_gene: TRBJ1-4
abundance: NA
v_gene: TRBV30
CDR3nt: TGTGCCTGGAGGTTACCGAGTAATGAAAAACTGTTTTTT
CDR3aa: CAWRLPSNEKLFF

d_gene: TRBD1
j_gene: TRBJ2-7
abundance: NA
v_gene: TRBV5-8
CDR3nt: TGTGCCAGCAGCCGGACAGGGGGTATCTACGAGCAGTACTTC
CDR3aa: CASSRTGGIYEQYF

d_gene: NA
j_gene: TRBJ2-5
abundance: NA
v_gene: TRBV30
CDR3nt: TGTGCCTGGAGTCCGAGTGAGACCCAGTACTTC
CDR3aa: CAWSPSETQYF

d_gene: TRBD1
j_gene: TRBJ2-7
abundance: NA
v_gene: TRBV7-2
CDR3nt: TGTGCCAGCAGCTTATTCGTAGGGGGCCTATACGAGCAGTACTTC
CDR3aa: CASSLFVGGLYEQYF

d_gene: TRBD1
j_gene: TRBJ2-7
abundance: NA
v_gene: TRBV6-5
CDR3nt: TGTGCCAGCAGGAAACCGGGACAGGAGAACGAGCAGTACTTC
CDR3aa: CASRKPGQENEQYF

d_gene: TRBD1
j_gene: TRBJ2-1
abundance: NA
v_gene: TRBV6-4
CDR3nt: TGTGCCAGCAGTGCTGACAGGGAGACCTACAATGAGCAGTTCTTC
CDR3aa: CASSADRETYNEQFF

d_gene: NA
j_gene: TRBJ2-3
abundance: NA
v_gene: TRBV5-1
CDR3nt: TGCGCCAGCAGCTTGTGGCAGGGTGAGACAGATACGCAGTATTTT
CDR3aa: CASSLWQGETDTQYF

d_gene: NA
j_gene: TRBJ1-3
abundance: NA
v_gene: TRBV5-1
CDR3nt: TGCGCCAGCAGCTTGGCCTCCCGCGTGTGGTCGGGAAACACCATATATTTT
CDR3aa: CASSLASRVWSGNTIYF

d_gene: TRBD1
j_gene: TRBJ2-3
abundance: NA
v_gene: TRBV5-1
CDR3nt: TGCGCCAGCAGCCCGGACAGGGGAACAGATACGCAGTATTTT
CDR3aa: CASSPDRGTDTQYF

d_gene: TRBD1
j_gene: TRBJ1-1
abundance: NA
v_gene: TRBV5-6
CDR3nt: TGTGCCAGCAGCACAGGACAGGGGGCCACTGAAGCTTTCTTT
CDR3aa: CASSTGQGATEAFF

d_gene: NA
j_gene: TRBJ2-5
abundance: NA
v_gene: TRBV2
CDR3nt: TGTGCCAGCGGCCGATTGTACCAAGAGACCCAGTACTTC
CDR3aa: CASGRLYQETQYF

d_gene: TRBD1
j_gene: TRBJ1-2
abundance: NA
v_gene: TRBV6-5
CDR3nt: TGTGCCAGCAGTTCCTTGACAGGGTACTATGGCTACACCTTC
CDR3aa: CASSSLTGYYGYTF

d_gene: TRBD1
j_gene: TRBJ2-7
abundance: NA
v_gene: TRBV5-1
CDR3nt: TGCGCCAGCAGCTTGGGGACAGGGGAGGTGCAGTACTTC
CDR3aa: CASSLGTGEVQYF

d_gene: NA
j_gene: TRBJ2-5
abundance: NA
v_gene: TRBV5-5
CDR3nt: TGTGCCAGCAGCTTGTATGGCAGTCAAGAGACCCAGTACTTC
CDR3aa: CASSLYGSQETQYF

d_gene: TRBD2
j_gene: TRBJ2-1
abundance: NA
v_gene: TRBV28
CDR3nt: TGTGCCAGCAGTCCACGACGGGCAGGGTGGGGGAGGGGACTTTCGGGTGAGCAGTTCTTC
CDR3aa: CASSPRRAGWGRGLSGEQFF

d_gene: TRBD2
j_gene: TRBJ2-3
abundance: NA
v_gene: TRBV4-2
CDR3nt: TGTGCCAGCAGCCGGACTAGCGGGAGCACAGATACGCAGTATTTT
CDR3aa: CASSRTSGSTDTQYF

d_gene: NA
j_gene: TRBJ2-3
abundance: NA
v_gene: TRBV7-3
CDR3nt: TGTGCCAGCAGTTTCACTCAGGGTGATGCGGCGCAGTATTTT
CDR3aa: CASSFTQGDAAQYF

d_gene: NA
j_gene: TRBJ1-2
abundance: NA
v_gene: TRBV5-1
CDR3nt: TGCGCCAGCAGCCGTAGCAGACAGGTAGCTAACTATGGCTACACCTTC
CDR3aa: CASSRSRQVANYGYTF

d_gene: TRBD1
j_gene: TRBJ2-7
abundance: NA
v_gene: TRBV7-9
CDR3nt: TGTGCCAGCAGCCCCCCTAAACTAGGAAGGACAGGGGCTTACGAGCAGTACTTC
CDR3aa: CASSPPKLGRTGAYEQYF

d_gene: TRBD1
j_gene: TRBJ2-5
abundance: NA
v_gene: TRBV5-4
CDR3nt: TGTGCCAGCAGCCCGGAGGGGGCAGGGGGCAGGGAGACCCAGTACTTC
CDR3aa: CASSPEGAGGRETQYF

d_gene: NA
j_gene: TRBJ2-3
abundance: NA
v_gene: TRBV29-1
CDR3nt: TGCAGCGCCCAGGGACTTCTAGCCACAGATACGCAGTATTTT
CDR3aa: CSAQGLLATDTQYF

d_gene: NA
j_gene: TRBJ2-7
abundance: few
v_gene: TRBV2
CDR3nt: TGTGCCAGCAGTGAAGTGGGCGCCAGTCTTCCTACCACGTACGAGCAGTACTTC
CDR3aa: CASSEVGASLPTTYEQYF

d_gene: NA
j_gene: TRBJ2-3
abundance: NA
v_gene: TRBV6-5
CDR3nt: TGTGCCAGCAGTTACGGGGAGACCACAGATACGCAGTATTTT
CDR3aa: CASSYGETTDTQYF

d_gene: TRBD1
j_gene: TRBJ2-7
abundance: NA
v_gene: TRBV19
CDR3nt: TGTGCCAGTAGTTCCCGGACAGGTGTCTTTGGGGAGCAGTACTTC
CDR3aa: CASSSRTGVFGEQYF

d_gene: NA
j_gene: TRBJ1-2
abundance: many
v_gene: TRBV27
CDR3nt: TGTGCCAGCAGGGCCGAGGGCCTCTATGGCTACACCTTC
CDR3aa: CASRAEGLYGYTF